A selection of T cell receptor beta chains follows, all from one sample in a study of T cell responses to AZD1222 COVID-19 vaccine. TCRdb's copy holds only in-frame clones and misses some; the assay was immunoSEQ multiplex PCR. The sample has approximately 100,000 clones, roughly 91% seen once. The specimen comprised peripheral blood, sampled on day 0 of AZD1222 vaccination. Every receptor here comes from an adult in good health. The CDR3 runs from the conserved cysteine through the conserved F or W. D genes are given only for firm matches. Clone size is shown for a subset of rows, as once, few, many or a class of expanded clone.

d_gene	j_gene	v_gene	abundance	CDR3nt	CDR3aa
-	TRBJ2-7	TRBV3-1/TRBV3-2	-	TGTGCCAGCAGCCCTACGAGGGGAGTTCCCGAGCAGTACTTC	CASSPTRGVPEQYF
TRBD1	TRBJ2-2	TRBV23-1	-	TGCGCCAGCAGTCAACCCGCCTGGGGCCGGGACAGGAACACCGGGGAGCTGTTTTTT	CASSQPAWGRDRNTGELFF
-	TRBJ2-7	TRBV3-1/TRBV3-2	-	TGTGCCAGCAGCCATGTACGGAGTTACGAGCAGTACTTC	CASSHVRSYEQYF
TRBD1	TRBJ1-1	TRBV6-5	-	TGTGCCAGCACTTTCCGGGACAGGGGTTGGACTGAAGCTTTCTTT	CASTFRDRGWTEAFF
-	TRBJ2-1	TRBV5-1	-	TGCGCCAGCAGACTACAGGAGCCGAGGGATGAGCAGTTCTTC	CASRLQEPRDEQFF
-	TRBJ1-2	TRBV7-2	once	TGTGCCAGCAGCTTAGGGTCAGAAGACTATGGCTACACCTTC	CASSLGSEDYGYTF
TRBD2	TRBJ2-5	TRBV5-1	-	TGCGCCAGCAGCGGGGGGGAGCAAATGGAGACCCAGTACTTC	CASSGGEQMETQYF
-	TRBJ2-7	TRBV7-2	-	TGTGCCAGCAGCCCTCGTAACTCTGCGGGATCTTTGTTGGTGCAGTACTTC	CASSPRNSAGSLLVQYF
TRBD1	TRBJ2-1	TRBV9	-	TGTGCCAGCAGCGTAGGGGACAGAGCAGACAATGAGCAGTTCTTC	CASSVGDRADNEQFF
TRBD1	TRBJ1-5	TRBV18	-	TGTGCCAGCTCACGGGATCCACCGGGACAGGGTTCTCAGCCCCAGCATTTT	CASSRDPPGQGSQPQHF
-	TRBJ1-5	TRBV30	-	TGTGCCTGGAGTCCAGGGATGGGCAATCAGCCCCAGCATTTT	CAWSPGMGNQPQHF